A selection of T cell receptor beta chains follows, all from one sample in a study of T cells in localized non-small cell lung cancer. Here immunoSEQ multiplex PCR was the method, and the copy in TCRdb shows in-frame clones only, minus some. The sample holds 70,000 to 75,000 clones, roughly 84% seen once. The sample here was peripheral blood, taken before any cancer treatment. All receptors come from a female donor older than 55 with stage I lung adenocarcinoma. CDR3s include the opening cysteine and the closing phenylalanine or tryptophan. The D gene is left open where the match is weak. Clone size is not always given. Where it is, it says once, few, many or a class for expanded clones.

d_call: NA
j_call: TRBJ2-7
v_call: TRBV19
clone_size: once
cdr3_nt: TGTGCTACCACGGATGAGCGGGCCGGAGGATACGAGCAGTACTTC
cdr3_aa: CATTDERAGGYEQYF

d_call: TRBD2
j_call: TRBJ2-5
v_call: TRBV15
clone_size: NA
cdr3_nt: TGTGCCACCAGCAGAGATCACAGCGGGGGGGCCATGAGAGAGACCCAGTACTTC
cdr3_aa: CATSRDHSGGAMRETQYF

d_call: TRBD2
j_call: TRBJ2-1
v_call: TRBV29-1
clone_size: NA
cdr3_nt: TGCAGCGTTGATAGGTCTAGCGGGACTTTCGATGAGCAGTTCTTC
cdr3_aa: CSVDRSSGTFDEQFF

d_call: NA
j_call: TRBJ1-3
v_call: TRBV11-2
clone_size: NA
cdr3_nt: TGTGCCAGCAGCTTAGGGGTTGCTAACTCTGGAAACACCATATATTTT
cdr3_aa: CASSLGVANSGNTIYF

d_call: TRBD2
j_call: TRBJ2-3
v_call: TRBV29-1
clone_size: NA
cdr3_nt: TGCAGCGTAGTAAGCGGGAGCTCAGATACGCAGTATTTT
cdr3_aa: CSVVSGSSDTQYF

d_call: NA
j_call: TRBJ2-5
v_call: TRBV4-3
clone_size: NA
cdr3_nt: TGCGCCAGCAGCCAAGAACTCGTACAAGAGACCCAGTACTTC
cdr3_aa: CASSQELVQETQYF

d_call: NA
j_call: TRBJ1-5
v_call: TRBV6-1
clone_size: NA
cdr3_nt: TGTGCCAGCAGTGGACGCAGGGACGGGCAGCCCCAGCATTTT
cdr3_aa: CASSGRRDGQPQHF

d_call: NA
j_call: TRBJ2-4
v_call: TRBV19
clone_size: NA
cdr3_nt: TGTGCCAGTAGTCCGACGCGAGGAGCCAAAAACATTCAGTACTTC
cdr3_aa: CASSPTRGAKNIQYF

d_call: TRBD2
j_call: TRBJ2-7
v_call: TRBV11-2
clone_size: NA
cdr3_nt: TGTGCCAGCAGCTTCTCGGGACTAGCGGTCTACGAGCAGTACTTC
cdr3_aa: CASSFSGLAVYEQYF

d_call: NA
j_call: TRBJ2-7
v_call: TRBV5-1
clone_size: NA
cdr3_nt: TGCGCCAGCAGGGAGGGGGACGAGCAGTACTTC
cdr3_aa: CASREGDEQYF

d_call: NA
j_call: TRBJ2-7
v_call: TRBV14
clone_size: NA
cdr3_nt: TGTGCCAGCAGCCAAGTGACCGGTTACGAGCAGTACTTC
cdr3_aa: CASSQVTGYEQYF

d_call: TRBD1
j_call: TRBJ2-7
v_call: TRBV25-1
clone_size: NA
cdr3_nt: TGTGCCAGCAGTGAACCCAGGACAGGGCAGAAGAGCGAGCAGTACTTC
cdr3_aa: CASSEPRTGQKSEQYF

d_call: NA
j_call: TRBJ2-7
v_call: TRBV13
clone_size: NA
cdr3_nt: TGTGCCAGCAGCTTAGGCTCCTACGAGCAGTACTTC
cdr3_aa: CASSLGSYEQYF

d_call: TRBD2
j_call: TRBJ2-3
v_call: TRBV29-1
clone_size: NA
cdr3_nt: TGCAGCGTTGAAGGAACTAGCGGGAGAGATACGCAGTATTTT
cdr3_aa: CSVEGTSGRDTQYF

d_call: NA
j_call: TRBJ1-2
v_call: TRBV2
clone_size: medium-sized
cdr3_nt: TGTGCCAGCAGTGACAGGGCTCTCGGCTACACCTTC
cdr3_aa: CASSDRALGYTF

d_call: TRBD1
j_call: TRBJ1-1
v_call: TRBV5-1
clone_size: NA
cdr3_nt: TGCGCCAGCAGCTGGGACAGGCTGAACACTGAAGCTTTCTTT
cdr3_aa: CASSWDRLNTEAFF

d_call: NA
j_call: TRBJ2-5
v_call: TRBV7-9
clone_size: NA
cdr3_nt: TGTGCCAGCAGCTTGAACGGGCCAGAGACCCAGTACTTC
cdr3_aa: CASSLNGPETQYF

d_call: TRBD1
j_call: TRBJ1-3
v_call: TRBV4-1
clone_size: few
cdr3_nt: TGCGCCAGCAGCCCCCGGACAGGGGGCCTAACCAGCTCTGGAAACACCATATATTTT
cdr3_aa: CASSPRTGGLTSSGNTIYF

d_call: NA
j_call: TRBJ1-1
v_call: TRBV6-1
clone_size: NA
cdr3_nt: TGTGCCAGCAGTGAAGTGTCACGGGCGAGGGCTTTCTTT
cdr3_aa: CASSEVSRARAFF

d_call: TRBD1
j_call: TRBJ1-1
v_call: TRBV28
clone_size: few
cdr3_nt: TGTGCCAGCAGTTTACTGACAGGGTCGTTGGGCACTGAAGCTTTCTTT
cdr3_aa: CASSLLTGSLGTEAFF

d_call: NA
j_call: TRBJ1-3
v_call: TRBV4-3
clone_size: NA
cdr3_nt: TGCGCCAGCAGCCAAACGACAGCGAGCTCTGGAAACACCATATATTTT
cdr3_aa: CASSQTTASSGNTIYF

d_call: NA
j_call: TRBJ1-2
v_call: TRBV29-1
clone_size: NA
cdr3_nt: TGCAGCGTTGTCTCTCTCTATGGCTACACCTTC
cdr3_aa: CSVVSLYGYTF